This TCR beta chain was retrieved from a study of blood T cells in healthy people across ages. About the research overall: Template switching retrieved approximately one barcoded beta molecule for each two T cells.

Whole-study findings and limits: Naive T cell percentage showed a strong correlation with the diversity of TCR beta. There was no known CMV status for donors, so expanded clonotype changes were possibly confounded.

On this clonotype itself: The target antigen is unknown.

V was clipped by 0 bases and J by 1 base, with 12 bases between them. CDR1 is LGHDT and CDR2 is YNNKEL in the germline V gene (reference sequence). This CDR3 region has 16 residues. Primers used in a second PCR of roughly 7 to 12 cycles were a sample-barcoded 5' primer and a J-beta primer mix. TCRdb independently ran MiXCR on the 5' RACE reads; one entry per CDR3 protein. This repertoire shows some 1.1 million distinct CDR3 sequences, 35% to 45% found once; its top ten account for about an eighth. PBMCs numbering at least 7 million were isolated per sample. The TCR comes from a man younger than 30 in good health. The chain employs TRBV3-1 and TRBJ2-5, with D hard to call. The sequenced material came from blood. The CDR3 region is CASSQDVLRGQETQYF. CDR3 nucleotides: TGTGCCAGCAGCCAAGACGTTCTGAGAGGCCAAGAGACCCAGTACTTC.